This T cell receptor beta chain was observed in a study of T cell responses to AZD1222 COVID-19 vaccine. Measured with immunoSEQ multiplex PCR; TCRdb has only the in-frame clones, and not every one. In the table there are approximately 170,000 clones, around 92% of which are singletons. V shed 11 bases and J shed 0 bases, with 6 bases lying between them. The germline gives CDR1 ENHRY, CDR2 SYGVKD. The CDR3 is 11 residues long. V is TRBV10-3 and J is TRBJ2-3; no definite D call. This clonotype was obtained from an adult who received the AZD1222 COVID-19 vaccine. The material sequenced was peripheral blood, taken 28 days after the second AZD1222 dose. CDR3 bases: TGTGCCGTATCTAGCACAGATACGCAGTATTTT. Encoded protein: CAVSSTDTQYF.